This is a list of T cell receptor beta chains from one sample in a study of blood T cell repertoires in COVID-19. Produced via immunoSEQ multiplex PCR; TCRdb's table is partial and in-frame only. The table lists about 140,000 clones, 85% to 90% of them singletons. Material: peripheral blood. These receptors were collected from a man between 45 and 60 years old with active or convalescent COVID-19. Both conserved end residues are part of each CDR3. D genes are given only for firm matches. Clone size, where shown, is once, few, many, or a class for clones that have expanded.

cdr3_nt: TGTGCCAGCAGCGCCGACAGTTTCCCAACCTACGAGCAGTACTTC
cdr3_aa: CASSADSFPTYEQYF
clone_size: once
cdr3_length: 15
j_call: TRBJ2-7
d_call: NA
v_call: TRBV9

cdr3_nt: TGTGCCAGCAGCCCAAGCGTGACAGGGGCTGGCTACACCTTC
cdr3_aa: CASSPSVTGAGYTF
clone_size: NA
cdr3_length: 14
j_call: TRBJ1-2
d_call: TRBD1
v_call: TRBV7-9

cdr3_nt: TGCAGCGGCAAACAAGGGAGCACTGAAGCTTTCTTT
cdr3_aa: CSGKQGSTEAFF
clone_size: NA
cdr3_length: 12
j_call: TRBJ1-1
d_call: NA
v_call: TRBV29-1

cdr3_nt: TGCAGTGCCAGTAGGGAGGACGAAAAACTGTTTTTT
cdr3_aa: CSASREDEKLFF
clone_size: NA
cdr3_length: 12
j_call: TRBJ1-4
d_call: NA
v_call: TRBV20-1

cdr3_nt: TGTGCCAGCAGCCAAGGGCTGCGGGACAGCTCCTACGAGCAGTACTTC
cdr3_aa: CASSQGLRDSSYEQYF
clone_size: NA
cdr3_length: 16
j_call: TRBJ2-7
d_call: NA
v_call: TRBV3-1/TRBV3-2

cdr3_nt: TGTGCCAGCAGTGAGGGACGCACAGGGGCCCCAAGGGACCATGAGCAGTTCTTC
cdr3_aa: CASSEGRTGAPRDHEQFF
clone_size: NA
cdr3_length: 18
j_call: TRBJ2-1
d_call: TRBD1
v_call: TRBV6-1

cdr3_nt: TGTGCCATCAGTGAAATTACTCCGTGGAACACTGAAGCTTTCTTT
cdr3_aa: CAISEITPWNTEAFF
clone_size: NA
cdr3_length: 15
j_call: TRBJ1-1
d_call: NA
v_call: TRBV10-3

cdr3_nt: TGTGCCAGTAGTATACGGTATTCCAATGAGCAGTTCTTC
cdr3_aa: CASSIRYSNEQFF
clone_size: NA
cdr3_length: 13
j_call: TRBJ2-1
d_call: NA
v_call: TRBV19

cdr3_nt: TGTGCCAGCTCACCCAGGACAGGGGGAAACGAGCAGTACTTC
cdr3_aa: CASSPRTGGNEQYF
clone_size: NA
cdr3_length: 14
j_call: TRBJ2-7
d_call: TRBD1
v_call: TRBV18

cdr3_nt: TGTGCCAGCACCCAAGGCCGGGATCGTGCACGGGGCTACACCTTC
cdr3_aa: CASTQGRDRARGYTF
clone_size: few
cdr3_length: 15
j_call: TRBJ1-2
d_call: NA
v_call: TRBV2

cdr3_nt: TGTGCCAGCAGTTTACGTCCAGGGGGCTCTAGCACTGAAGCTTTCTTT
cdr3_aa: CASSLRPGGSSTEAFF
clone_size: NA
cdr3_length: 16
j_call: TRBJ1-1
d_call: TRBD1
v_call: TRBV28

cdr3_nt: TGTGCCACCAGCAGGGGACTAGCGGGAGGAAACACCGGGGAGCTGTTTTTT
cdr3_aa: CATSRGLAGGNTGELFF
clone_size: NA
cdr3_length: 17
j_call: TRBJ2-2
d_call: TRBD2
v_call: TRBV15

cdr3_nt: TGTGCCAGCAGCCAAACCCAGGGGGAGGACGAGCAGTACTTC
cdr3_aa: CASSQTQGEDEQYF
clone_size: NA
cdr3_length: 14
j_call: TRBJ2-7
d_call: NA
v_call: TRBV4-2

cdr3_nt: TGCGCCAGCAGCTTGGGGGGCAAGACTGAAGCTTTCTTT
cdr3_aa: CASSLGGKTEAFF
clone_size: NA
cdr3_length: 13
j_call: TRBJ1-1
d_call: NA
v_call: TRBV5-1

cdr3_nt: TGTGCCAGCAGCTTAATGGCTTACGATTTCAATGAGCAGTTCTTC
cdr3_aa: CASSLMAYDFNEQFF
clone_size: NA
cdr3_length: 15
j_call: TRBJ2-1
d_call: NA
v_call: TRBV7-3

cdr3_nt: TGTGCCAGCTCACCACAGGGGCCGGAATCCTACGAGCAGTACTTC
cdr3_aa: CASSPQGPESYEQYF
clone_size: few
cdr3_length: 15
j_call: TRBJ2-7
d_call: NA
v_call: TRBV18

cdr3_nt: TGCGCCAGCAGCTTGGCCGGAGCTAACACTGAAGCTTTCTTT
cdr3_aa: CASSLAGANTEAFF
clone_size: NA
cdr3_length: 14
j_call: TRBJ1-1
d_call: NA
v_call: TRBV5-1

cdr3_nt: TGTGCCAGCAGTCACCGACAGGTCTTTACCGGGGAGCTGTTTTTT
cdr3_aa: CASSHRQVFTGELFF
clone_size: few
cdr3_length: 15
j_call: TRBJ2-2
d_call: NA
v_call: TRBV6-2/TRBV6-3

cdr3_nt: TGTGCCAGCAGCCAAGAGATGAGGACCCAGTACTTC
cdr3_aa: CASSQEMRTQYF
clone_size: NA
cdr3_length: 12
j_call: TRBJ2-5
d_call: NA
v_call: TRBV3-1/TRBV3-2

cdr3_nt: TGTGCCAGCAGCTCCCGGGCTAGCGGGAGCGGTCGCAATGAGCAGTTCTTC
cdr3_aa: CASSSRASGSGRNEQFF
clone_size: NA
cdr3_length: 17
j_call: TRBJ2-1
d_call: TRBD2
v_call: TRBV7-6

cdr3_nt: TGTGCCAGTAAGCGGTCCGGGACTAGTTCCTACGAGCAGTACTTC
cdr3_aa: CASKRSGTSSYEQYF
clone_size: NA
cdr3_length: 15
j_call: TRBJ2-7
d_call: TRBD2
v_call: TRBV7-8

cdr3_nt: TGTGCCAGCAGTCGGACAGGCTACGAGCAGTACTTC
cdr3_aa: CASSRTGYEQYF
clone_size: NA
cdr3_length: 12
j_call: TRBJ2-7
d_call: TRBD1
v_call: TRBV12-3/TRBV12-4

cdr3_nt: TGTGCCACCAGCGGGACAGGGAGCACCGGGGAGCTGTTTTTT
cdr3_aa: CATSGTGSTGELFF
clone_size: NA
cdr3_length: 14
j_call: TRBJ2-2
d_call: TRBD1
v_call: TRBV24-1

cdr3_nt: TGTGCCAGCAGGGTCGAGGTGTACAATGAGCAGTTCTTC
cdr3_aa: CASRVEVYNEQFF
clone_size: NA
cdr3_length: 13
j_call: TRBJ2-1
d_call: NA
v_call: TRBV7-8

cdr3_nt: TGTGCCAGCAGCAAGGAATTTCGAAGGGGAGGGGGTAAAGTATGGACTAATGAAAAACTGTTTTTT
cdr3_aa: CASSKEFRRGGGKVWTNEKLFF
clone_size: NA
cdr3_length: 22
j_call: TRBJ1-4
d_call: NA
v_call: TRBV21-1

cdr3_nt: TGTGCCACCAGCAGAGATCAGACAGGAGCGGGATATGGCTACACCTTC
cdr3_aa: CATSRDQTGAGYGYTF
clone_size: NA
cdr3_length: 16
j_call: TRBJ1-2
d_call: NA
v_call: TRBV15

cdr3_nt: TGCGCCAGCAGCATCGGACTAGCGGGAAATAGAGATACGCAGTATTTT
cdr3_aa: CASSIGLAGNRDTQYF
clone_size: NA
cdr3_length: 16
j_call: TRBJ2-3
d_call: TRBD2
v_call: TRBV5-1

cdr3_nt: TGTGCCAGCAGTTTGGGACAGGGGTGGGAGACCCAGTACTTC
cdr3_aa: CASSLGQGWETQYF
clone_size: NA
cdr3_length: 14
j_call: TRBJ2-5
d_call: TRBD1
v_call: TRBV28

cdr3_nt: TGTGCCAGGAAGGACGGGGAGAGGTGTCAGCCCCAGCATTTT
cdr3_aa: CARKDGERCQPQHF
clone_size: NA
cdr3_length: 14
j_call: TRBJ1-5
d_call: NA
v_call: TRBV6-4

cdr3_nt: TGTGCCAGCAGCCAAACAGGGAACTCCTACGAGCAGTACTTC
cdr3_aa: CASSQTGNSYEQYF
clone_size: NA
cdr3_length: 14
j_call: TRBJ2-7
d_call: NA
v_call: TRBV28

cdr3_nt: TGTGCCAGCAGCCAAGGCTGGGCCGGTCAAGAGACCCAGTACTTC
cdr3_aa: CASSQGWAGQETQYF
clone_size: NA
cdr3_length: 15
j_call: TRBJ2-5
d_call: NA
v_call: TRBV3-1/TRBV3-2

cdr3_nt: TGTGCCAGCAGTCTTACAAACTATGGCTACACCTTC
cdr3_aa: CASSLTNYGYTF
clone_size: NA
cdr3_length: 12
j_call: TRBJ1-2
d_call: NA
v_call: TRBV12-3/TRBV12-4

cdr3_nt: TGTGCCAGCAGTCGAGTCCGGGTCCCTCAATATGAGCAGTTCTTC
cdr3_aa: CASSRVRVPQYEQFF
clone_size: NA
cdr3_length: 15
j_call: TRBJ2-1
d_call: NA
v_call: TRBV6-5

cdr3_nt: TGTGCCAGCAGTGCGCAGGGGGCGGATCAGCCCCAGCATTTT
cdr3_aa: CASSAQGADQPQHF
clone_size: NA
cdr3_length: 14
j_call: TRBJ1-5
d_call: TRBD1
v_call: TRBV2

cdr3_nt: TGTGCCAGCAGTTATGGCGGATCTGGAAACACCATATATTTT
cdr3_aa: CASSYGGSGNTIYF
clone_size: once
cdr3_length: 14
j_call: TRBJ1-3
d_call: NA
v_call: TRBV6-5

cdr3_nt: TGTGCCAGCAGCCAAGGCCAGGGGGCGAATTCACCCCTCCACTTT
cdr3_aa: CASSQGQGANSPLHF
clone_size: NA
cdr3_length: 15
j_call: TRBJ1-6
d_call: TRBD1
v_call: TRBV3-1/TRBV3-2

cdr3_nt: TGCGCCAGCAGCTGGAGACAGGGGGGGAGCACAGATACGCAGTATTTT
cdr3_aa: CASSWRQGGSTDTQYF
clone_size: NA
cdr3_length: 16
j_call: TRBJ2-3
d_call: TRBD1
v_call: TRBV5-1

cdr3_nt: TGTGCCAGCTCACTGGTAGGACTAGCGCTTAAAGAGCAGTTCTTC
cdr3_aa: CASSLVGLALKEQFF
clone_size: NA
cdr3_length: 15
j_call: TRBJ2-1
d_call: TRBD2
v_call: TRBV18

cdr3_nt: TGTGCCAGCAGTTACGGACAGGGTAACTACGAGCAGTACTTC
cdr3_aa: CASSYGQGNYEQYF
clone_size: NA
cdr3_length: 14
j_call: TRBJ2-7
d_call: TRBD1
v_call: TRBV6-5

cdr3_nt: TGTGCCAGCAGCCCCCGGGACAGTTACAATGAGCAGTTCTTC
cdr3_aa: CASSPRDSYNEQFF
clone_size: once
cdr3_length: 14
j_call: TRBJ2-1
d_call: TRBD1
v_call: TRBV11-3

cdr3_nt: TGTGCCAGCAGTGTACAAGGGGGTACCGGGGAGCTGTTTTTT
cdr3_aa: CASSVQGGTGELFF
clone_size: NA
cdr3_length: 14
j_call: TRBJ2-2
d_call: NA
v_call: TRBV25-1

cdr3_nt: TGCAGCGTGGAAACAGTTCCCTATGGCTACACCTTC
cdr3_aa: CSVETVPYGYTF
clone_size: NA
cdr3_length: 12
j_call: TRBJ1-2
d_call: NA
v_call: TRBV29-1

cdr3_nt: TGTGCCAGCAGCGCCCAGCCGGGACTAGAGTACCAAGAGACCCAGTACTTC
cdr3_aa: CASSAQPGLEYQETQYF
clone_size: once
cdr3_length: 17
j_call: TRBJ2-5
d_call: TRBD2
v_call: TRBV9

cdr3_nt: TGTGCCAGCAGCTCGTCTCCCCTCCACTTT
cdr3_aa: CASSSSPLHF
clone_size: NA
cdr3_length: 10
j_call: TRBJ1-6
d_call: NA
v_call: TRBV11-3

cdr3_nt: TGTGCCATCAGTGAGTGGGACACTAGCTCCTACAATGAGCAGTTCTTC
cdr3_aa: CAISEWDTSSYNEQFF
clone_size: once
cdr3_length: 16
j_call: TRBJ2-1
d_call: NA
v_call: TRBV10-3

cdr3_nt: TGTGCCAGCAGAGGAGGCACTGAAGCTTTCTTT
cdr3_aa: CASRGGTEAFF
clone_size: NA
cdr3_length: 11
j_call: TRBJ1-1
d_call: NA
v_call: TRBV3-1/TRBV3-2

cdr3_nt: TGCGCCAGCAGCTTGGACGCAGGGGGCAAATATGGAAACACCATATATTTT
cdr3_aa: CASSLDAGGKYGNTIYF
clone_size: once
cdr3_length: 17
j_call: TRBJ1-3
d_call: TRBD1
v_call: TRBV5-1

cdr3_nt: TGTGCCAGCAGAAGAGGCACCGGGGAGCTGTTTTTT
cdr3_aa: CASRRGTGELFF
clone_size: NA
cdr3_length: 12
j_call: TRBJ2-2
d_call: NA
v_call: TRBV6-5

cdr3_nt: TGTGCCAGCAGCTCGCCGGTCACAGATACGCAGTATTTT
cdr3_aa: CASSSPVTDTQYF
clone_size: NA
cdr3_length: 13
j_call: TRBJ2-3
d_call: NA
v_call: TRBV5-4

cdr3_nt: TGTGCCAGCTCACCAAAGCGGACAGCCAATGAAAAACTGTTTTTT
cdr3_aa: CASSPKRTANEKLFF
clone_size: NA
cdr3_length: 15
j_call: TRBJ1-4
d_call: NA
v_call: TRBV18

cdr3_nt: TGCGCCAGCAGCTCAGAGTCTAGCGGGCGTTACAATGAGCAGTTCTTC
cdr3_aa: CASSSESSGRYNEQFF
clone_size: NA
cdr3_length: 16
j_call: TRBJ2-1
d_call: TRBD2
v_call: TRBV5-1

cdr3_nt: TGTGCCAGCAGTCCCCGACAGTACAATGAGCAGTTCTTC
cdr3_aa: CASSPRQYNEQFF
clone_size: once
cdr3_length: 13
j_call: TRBJ2-1
d_call: NA
v_call: TRBV6-2/TRBV6-3

cdr3_nt: TGTGCCAGCAGCCCTGGACAACCGAAAGAGACCCAGTACTTC
cdr3_aa: CASSPGQPKETQYF
clone_size: NA
cdr3_length: 14
j_call: TRBJ2-5
d_call: NA
v_call: TRBV5-4

cdr3_nt: TGTGCCAGTAATACGGACATCTCCTACGAGCAGTACTTC
cdr3_aa: CASNTDISYEQYF
clone_size: NA
cdr3_length: 13
j_call: TRBJ2-7
d_call: NA
v_call: TRBV28

cdr3_nt: TGCGCCAGCAGGAAACCCCCAACGGGAGGATCCACCGGGGAGCTGTTTTTT
cdr3_aa: CASRKPPTGGSTGELFF
clone_size: NA
cdr3_length: 17
j_call: TRBJ2-2
d_call: TRBD2
v_call: TRBV4-1

cdr3_nt: TGTGCCAGCAGTGGTCTAGGCACTGAAGCTTTCTTT
cdr3_aa: CASSGLGTEAFF
clone_size: NA
cdr3_length: 12
j_call: TRBJ1-1
d_call: NA
v_call: TRBV11-2